Below, 5 T cell receptor beta chains from the same sample are listed, as sequenced in a study of preoperative IRX-2 immunotherapy in early breast cancer. The table came from immunoSEQ multiplex PCR; TCRdb's copy has only in-frame clones and leaves some out. In the table there are 30,000 or so clones, around four fifths of which are singletons. The treatment here: preoperative locoregional IRX-2 cytokine immunotherapy. The source material was lymph node tissue, sampled from a patient treated with IRX-2 immunotherapy. The receptors were gathered from a human donor with breast cancer.

The rearrangement uses TRBV25-1 and TRBJ2-1; D unresolved. Germline V gives CDR1 MGHDK, CDR2 SYGVNS. Trimming left V 1 base short and J 4 bases short, with 11 bases between. This CDR3 is 15 amino acids long. As DNA, the CDR3 is TGTGCCAGCAGTGAATTGTGGACGGAATACAATGAGCAGTTCTTC. This translates into CASSELWTEYNEQFF.

This chain connects TRBV29-1 to TRBJ1-3; D is unclear. CDR3 size: 14 residues. Trimming took off 7 bases at V and 4 bases at J, with 17 bases between the two ends. Germline V lookup: CDR1 SQVTM, CDR2 ANQGSEA. The CDR3 bases are TGCAGCGCATTAGCGGGAGCCTACGGAAACACCATATATTTT. Translated, it gives CSALAGAYGNTIYF.

The rearrangement joins TRBV19 to TRBJ2-1, with TRBD1 as a possible D gene (5 bases). V was cut by 2 bases and J by 4 bases, with 12 bases left in between. From germline, CDR1 is LNHDA and CDR2 SQIVND (reference sequence). The CDR3 sequence is 15 residues long. The CDR3 DNA is TGTGCCAGTAGTATACAGGGTAATGGATACAATGAGCAGTTCTTC. Translation gives CASSIQGNGYNEQFF.

This sequence joins TRBV11-3 and TRBJ1-1; maybe TRBD1 (6 bases). Germline assignment: CDR1 SGHNT and CDR2 YENEEA. The CDR3 extends over 17 amino acids. V lost 2 bases to trimming and J lost 6 bases, with 22 bases between them. CDR3 sequence: CASSLYVGGQGPPEAFF. In nucleotides, the CDR3 is TGTGCCAGCAGCTTATATGTAGGTGGGCAGGGGCCGCCTGAAGCTTTCTTT.

The rearrangement links TRBV19 to TRBJ1-1; TRBD1 matches at 10 bases. CDR3 length equals 14 residues. V lost 3 bases, J lost 7 bases, and 5 bases stayed unmatched. Germline loops: CDR1 LNHDA, CDR2 SQIVND (reference sequence). In DNA form, the CDR3 reads TGTGCCAGTAGTATTGACAGGGGGCTAAGTGAAGCTTTCTTT. Its protein is CASSIDRGLSEAFF.